This TCR beta chain was retrieved from a study of blood T cell repertoires in COVID-19. At the level of the study: Material from acute and convalescent COVID-19 was sourced from the United States, Italy and Spain. Nucleic acid was either cDNA or gDNA, and it came from T cells, B-cell-depleted T cells, or PBMCs.

CDR3 length: 17 residues. The trim removed 3 bases at V and 1 base at J, leaving 9 bases unmatched. Germline lookup yields CDR1 SEHNR and CDR2 FQNEAQ (reference sequence). In the study's own analysis: From reference gene primer amplification, estimates of nucleated cell counts were derived. The repertoire was sequenced with immunoSEQ multiplex PCR; TCRdb's copy has only in-frame clones and lacks some. That table supplies the V and J calls and clone size; D and trimming were determined from the DNA. Here the sample spans 50,000 to 70,000 clones, more than 75% being singletons. The sequence came from a human donor with active COVID-19. The donor label of this sample is uncertain. The J gene is TRBJ2-1, the V gene TRBV7-9; TRBD2 agrees at 7 bases. Specimen: peripheral blood. The CDR3 spells CASSFKAGASSYNEQFF. CDR3 in DNA: TGTGCCAGCAGCTTCAAGGCGGGAGCCAGTTCCTACAATGAGCAGTTCTTC.